Here is one T cell receptor (beta chain) with its context. This entry is derived from a study of blood T cells in healthy people across ages. For the second PCR, which ran for 7 to 11 cycles, a sample-barcoded 5' primer and a J-beta primer mix were used. TCRdb fed the 5' RACE reads into MiXCR, producing one record per CDR3 protein. The repertoire holds more than 900,000 distinct CDR3 sequences, 20% to 25% seen once, with about 0.72% in the top ten. CDR3 length: 13 amino acids. The germline V gene encodes CDR1 SGHDN and CDR2 FVKESK. In addition, the sample was reused for a study of T cells of mothers and their children. That paper adds: RNA extracted was entirely used for cDNA synthesis, approximately 1.6 ug per 15 ul. Related mother-child pairs showed slightly, non-significantly higher overlap than unrelated pairs.

Specimen: blood. The chain uses TRBV14 and TRBJ2-5, with a possible D match to TRBD2 (6 bases). The DNA end is more similar to TRBJ2-1, so the J call may be wrong. This sequence was found in a girl aged 2 to 9 in good health. CDR3 amino acids: CASSPLGGGEQFF. As DNA, the CDR3 is TGTGCCAGCAGCCCCCTCGGGGGAGGTGAGCAGTTCTTC.